This T cell receptor beta chain is from a study of Ad26.COV2.S vaccination and SARS-CoV-2 variants. In the study overall: Donor had been placed in the Ad26.COV2.S arm of the COV1001 trial. Administration of Ad26.COV2.S was intramuscular, either once or twice 56 days apart.

The CDR3 contains 16 residues. CDR1 is LNHDA and CDR2 is SQIVND in the germline V gene (reference sequence). V lost 3 bases to trimming and J lost 9 bases; unmatched junction nucleotides: 7. The sample's treatment: about 20 received Ad26.COV2.S at low or high dose, single or two shots; about five received placebo; per-sample allocation not given. Day 63 after the first vaccine or placebo injection was the time point for sampling. TCRdb's copy holds only in-frame clones and misses some; the assay was immunoSEQ multiplex PCR. The sample records roughly 270,000 clones, around 87% being singletons. The gene calls are TRBV19 and TRBJ2-3; 15 bases align to TRBD2. The TCR comes from a person aged 18 to 65 who received the Ad26.COV2.S COVID-19 vaccine or a placebo. The sequences come from peripheral blood, collected in a trial of Ad26.COV2.S vaccine versus placebo. CDR3 nucleotide sequence: TGTGCCAGTAGTATGTTCGGGACTAGCGGGAGGAAAACGCAGTATTTT. Translating gives CASSMFGTSGRKTQYF. The whole variable domain, remainder taken from reference TRBV19 and TRBJ2-3, is DGGITQSPKYLFRKEGQNVTLSCEQNLNHDAMYWYRQDPGQGLRLIYYSQIVNDFQKGDIAEGYSVSREKKESFPLTVTSAQKNPTAFYLCASSMFGTSGRKTQYFGPGTRLTVL.